The 29 T cell receptor beta chains given below trace back to one sample, sequenced in a study of OX40 agonist ivuxolimab in advanced cancers. Profiling relied on immunoSEQ multiplex PCR, and the TCRdb table lists in-frame clones only, not all of them. The table shows around 33,000 clones, with approximately 84% occurring only once. This material consisted of CD4+ or CD8+ T cells sorted from blood, taken in a trial of the OX40 agonist ivuxolimab. These receptors all stem from an adult with an advanced solid tumor such as melanoma, head and neck, liver or kidney cancer.

The rearrangement uses TRBV27 and TRBJ2-7; D possibly corresponds to TRBD2 (5 bases). Germline lookup yields CDR1 MNHEY and CDR2 SMNVEV (reference sequence). The ends were cut back, 4 bases at V and 0 bases at J, with 10 bases in the middle. The CDR3 sequence is 14 residues long. The CDR3 spells CASSWAGGSYEQYF. CDR3 bases: TGTGCCAGCAGTTGGGCGGGCGGCTCCTACGAGCAGTACTTC.

This chain joins TRBV6-6 and TRBJ2-3; 12 bases align to TRBD2. Germline V lookup: CDR1 MNHNY, CDR2 SVGAGI (reference sequence). V lost 5 bases, J lost 5 bases, and 5 bases stayed unmatched. This CDR3 region has 15 residues. The CDR3 sequence is CASSPSGGAGDTQYF. The CDR3 DNA is TGTGCCAGCAGTCCTAGCGGGGGGGCGGGAGATACGCAGTATTTT.

The chain employs TRBV7-9 and TRBJ2-7; D gene uncertain. Trimming removed 2 bases at V and 0 bases at J, with 14 bases between. CDR1 is SEHNR and CDR2 is FQNEAQ in the germline V gene (reference sequence). The CDR3 loop spans 16 amino acids. In nucleotides, the CDR3 is TGTGCCAGCAGCTTAAGACGGCGCCAGGACTCCTACGAGCAGTACTTC. This translates into CASSLRRRQDSYEQYF. Combining the CDR3 with reference TRBV7-9 and TRBJ2-7 gives the whole variable domain DTGVSQNPRHKITKRGQNVTFRCDPISEHNRLYWYRQTLGQGPEFLTYFQNEAQLEKSRLLSDRFSAERPKGSFSTLEIQRTEQGDSAMYLCASSLRRRQDSYEQYFGPGTRLTVT.

CDR3 protein: CASKGQYYRTNYGYTF. The CDR3 DNA sequence: TGCGCCAGCAAAGGGCAGTACTATCGAACTAACTATGGCTACACCTTC. The gene calls are TRBV10-1 and TRBJ1-2; D is unresolved. Trimming cost V 7 bases and J 0 bases, with 18 bases left between them. Germline V gene data show CDR1 as WNHNN and CDR2 as SYGVQD (reference sequence). There are 16 residues in the CDR3.

The genes are TRBV4-2 and TRBJ2-1; 13 bases are shared with TRBD2. V gave up 3 bases and J gave up 8 bases; unmatched junction bases: 7. Germline V gene data show CDR1 as LGHNA and CDR2 as YNFKEQ. The CDR3 sequence is 16 residues long. CDR3 coding DNA: TGTGCCAGCAGCCACACCGGGACTAGCGGGAACGATGAGCAGTTCTTC. It is translated as CASSHTGTSGNDEQFF.

This clone was detected only a few times. This chain uses TRBV2 with TRBJ2-2, with a tentative D call TRBD2 (6 bases). V lost 7 bases and J lost 3, with 12 bases in between. The CDR3 sequence is 14 residues long. Germline V gene data show CDR1 as SNHLY and CDR2 as FYNNEI. Here the CDR3 DNA reads TGTGCCAGCACAGGAGGGCCCGACACCGGGGAGCTGTTTTTT. It is translated as CASTGGPDTGELFF.

The chain recombines TRBV30 with TRBJ1-2; D might be TRBD1 (6 bases). The length of the CDR3 is 13 residues. V lost 2 bases and J 4 bases, leaving 11 bases between the germline ends. Per the germline V gene, CDR1 is GTSNPN and CDR2 is SVGIG (reference sequence). The DNA of the CDR3 is TGTGCCTGGAGTTGGGGGGCAGGCTATGGCTACACCTTC. Amino acids: CAWSWGAGYGYTF. Full variable domain (missing parts from reference TRBV30 and TRBJ1-2): SQTIHQWPATLVQPVGSPLSLECTVEGTSNPNLYWYRQAAGRGLQLLFYSVGIGQISSEVPQNLSASRPQDRQFILSSKKLLLSDSGFYLCAWSWGAGYGYTFGSGTRLTVV.

This chain uses TRBV18 with TRBJ1-2; 8 positions match TRBD1. The V gene end was trimmed by 6 bases and the J gene end by 4 bases; junction bases not matched to a gene: 7. Germline CDR1 is KGHSH and CDR2 is LQKENI. The CDR3 covers 14 residues. The DNA of the CDR3 is TGTGCCAGCTCGGACGGGACAGGTCCCTATGGCTACACCTTC. Its translation is CASSDGTGPYGYTF.

The chain uses TRBV5-1 and TRBJ2-1; TRBD2 matches 8 bases. The CDR3 length is 13 residues. The trim removed 6 bases at V and 7 bases at J, leaving 6 bases unmatched. From germline, CDR1 is SGHRS and CDR2 YFSETQ. This chain's CDR3 is CASIAPGGNEQFF. CDR3 in DNA: TGCGCCAGCATAGCGCCGGGAGGGAATGAGCAGTTCTTC.

The sample holds a few counts of this clone. This chain uses TRBV28 with TRBJ1-5, with TRBD1 matching over 10 bases. V lost 4 bases, J lost 3 bases, and 3 bases stayed unmatched. CDR1 and CDR2 from the germline V gene are MDHEN and SYDVKM. CDR3 size: 15 residues. This CDR3 reads CASSSGQGDNQPQHF. CDR3 DNA sequence: TGTGCCAGCAGTTCCGGACAGGGGGACAATCAGCCCCAGCATTTT.

This chain uses TRBV15 with TRBJ1-4, with D perhaps matching TRBD1 (5 bases). Germline V gives CDR1 LNHNV, CDR2 YYDKDF (reference sequence). Trimming took off 0 bases at V and 6 bases at J, with 11 bases between the two ends. The CDR3 has 15 amino acids. The CDR3 here is CATSREGPRDEKLFF. CDR3 DNA: TGTGCCACCAGCAGAGAGGGGCCCCGGGATGAAAAACTGTTTTTT.

The chain combines TRBV7-8 with TRBJ2-7; TRBD2 agrees at 8 bases. CDR3 length equals 14 residues. CDR1 and CDR2 (germline): SGHVS, FQNEAQ. Trimming at V came to 3 bases and at J to 3 bases, leaving 4 bases not matched to a gene. The CDR3 loop is CASSFGGGLYEQYF. The CDR3 nucleotides read TGTGCCAGCAGCTTCGGCGGGGGGCTCTACGAGCAGTACTTC.

The V and J genes are TRBV4-2 and TRBJ2-1, with D possibly called TRBD1 or TRBD2 (6 bases each). The germline V gene has CDR1 LGHNA and CDR2 YNFKEQ. The CDR3 has 18 residues. V lost 4 bases to trimming and J lost 5 bases, with 24 bases between them. The CDR3 DNA follows: TGTGCCAGCAGCCTCCAGGGGCGGGGCGCCATGATCGACAATGAGCAGTTCTTC. Amino acids: CASSLQGRGAMIDNEQFF.

Only a few counts were recorded for this clone. V is TRBV11-2 and J is TRBJ2-5; 8 nucleotides agree with TRBD2. CDR3 length: 15 residues. V gave up 3 bases and J gave up 1 base; unmatched junction bases: 4. Germline lookup yields CDR1 SGHAT and CDR2 FQNNGV. CDR3 residues: CASSFPAGGQETQYF. For the CDR3, the DNA is TGTGCCAGCAGCTTCCCCGCGGGGGGCCAAGAGACCCAGTACTTC.

The V call is TRBV9, the J call TRBJ2-1; D might be TRBD2 (5 bases). V shed 0 bases and J shed 7 bases, with 8 bases lying between them. This CDR3 region has 13 residues. Germline V gene data show CDR1 as SGDLS and CDR2 as YYNGEE. CDR3 region: CASSVEVANEQFF. DNA for the CDR3: TGTGCCAGCAGCGTAGAGGTAGCGAATGAGCAGTTCTTC.

This clone has only one observation. The gene calls are TRBV6-5 and TRBJ2-3; no clear D. CDR3 size: 14 residues. CDR1 and CDR2 (germline): MNHEY, SVGAGI. The V end was cut by 6 bases, the J end by 10 bases, with 20 bases between. Here the CDR3 reads CASRPRGPPGAQYF. CDR3 DNA: TGTGCCAGCAGACCCCGTGGACCCCCAGGCGCGCAGTATTTT.

This chain connects TRBV6-5 to TRBJ2-2; a weak D match, TRBD2 (6 bases). CDR1 MNHEY and CDR2 SVGAGI come from the germline V gene. Trimming removed 6 bases at V and 5 bases at J, with 16 bases between. The CDR3 runs 15 residues. CDR3 sequence (DNA): TGTGCCAGCAGCCCCGGAGCGGGTTGGACCGGGGAGCTGTTTTTT. Its protein product is CASSPGAGWTGELFF.

This clone showed up just once. The chain is built from TRBV13 and TRBJ2-5; no reliable D call. Germline values: CDR1 PRHDT, CDR2 FYEKMQ (reference sequence). The V and J ends lost 1 base and 4 bases respectively, with 7 bases between them. The CDR3 contains 13 residues. CDR3 sequence reads: CASSLEGGETQYF. For the CDR3, the DNA is TGTGCCAGCAGCTTAGAGGGTGGAGAGACCCAGTACTTC.

The CDR3 reads CASQRRINNEQFF. The DNA for the CDR3 is TGCGCCAGCCAACGAAGAATCAACAATGAGCAGTTCTTC. This chain uses TRBV5-1 with TRBJ2-1; D gene unclear. V gave up 7 bases and J gave up 5 bases, with 13 bases separating them. Germline CDR1 is SGHRS and CDR2 is YFSETQ. There are 13 residues in the CDR3.

This sequence joins TRBV30 and TRBJ2-2, with 8 bases matching TRBD2. This CDR3 region has 13 residues. Trimming removed 3 bases from V and 6 bases from J; junction bases left unmatched: 3. Germline loops: CDR1 GTSNPN, CDR2 SVGIG (reference sequence). CDR3 residues: CAWSREGPGELFF. DNA of the CDR3: TGTGCCTGGAGCCGGGAGGGTCCCGGGGAGCTGTTTTTT.

V gene TRBV4-2 combines with J gene TRBJ1-2, with a tentative D call TRBD1 (6 bases). Germline-derived CDR1 and CDR2 are LGHNA and YNFKEQ. CDR3 size: 16 residues. V was cut by 0 bases and J by 0 bases, with 11 bases left in between. The CDR3 bases are TGTGCCAGCAGCCAAGACGGGGACATAGCTAACTATGGCTACACCTTC. This translates into CASSQDGDIANYGYTF.

The V call is TRBV4-3, the J call TRBJ1-5; D uncertain. Germline CDR1 and CDR2: LGHNA and YSLEER. The CDR3 consists of 17 residues. Trimming left V 4 bases short and J 7 bases short, with 23 bases between. The DNA for the CDR3 is TGCGCCAGCAGCCGTGGCCTTGACGCAGGTTTATGGCAGCCCCAGCATTTT. This gives the protein CASSRGLDAGLWQPQHF.

V and J are TRBV7-6 and TRBJ2-7; 9 nucleotides match TRBD1. This CDR3 has 15 residues. V gave up 4 bases and J gave up 2 bases; unmatched junction bases: 6. CDR1 is SGHVS and CDR2 is FNYEAQ in the germline V gene. CDR3 in DNA: TGTGCCAGCAGCTCGGGACAGGGTAACCCCTACGAGCAGTACTTC. Its translation: CASSSGQGNPYEQYF.

The V gene is TRBV13, the J gene TRBJ2-2, with D possibly called TRBD1 or TRBD2 (6 bases each). The germline gives CDR1 PRHDT, CDR2 FYEKMQ (reference sequence). V lost 5 bases and J 4 bases, leaving 17 bases between the germline ends. The CDR3 contains 16 residues. CDR3 in DNA: TGTGCCAGCAGCCTCAGAGGGGGGTCGGGCACCGGGGAGCTGTTTTTT. It encodes CASSLRGGSGTGELFF.

This clone counts as medium-sized. The rearrangement links TRBV2 to TRBJ1-5; D uncertain. V lost 5 bases to trimming and J lost 2 bases, with 16 bases between them. This CDR3 region has 16 residues. From germline, CDR1 is SNHLY and CDR2 FYNNEI. Here the CDR3 reads CASSSVSSGGNQPQHF. As DNA, the CDR3 is TGTGCCAGCAGTAGTGTAAGCTCTGGTGGCAATCAGCCCCAGCATTTT.

This chain joins TRBV6-5 and TRBJ2-3; TRBD2 might be the D (6 bases). The CDR3 is made up of 15 amino acids. V was cut by 6 bases and J by 2 bases, with 15 bases left in between. The V gene's germline CDR1 is MNHEY and CDR2 SVGAGI. The CDR3 spells CASSPGTSHTDTQYF. The CDR3 coding sequence is TGTGCCAGCAGCCCCGGGACTTCTCACACAGATACGCAGTATTTT.

V and J are TRBV7-9 and TRBJ1-5; tentative D call: TRBD1 (6 bases). This CDR3 contains 15 residues. The germline V gene encodes CDR1 SEHNR and CDR2 FQNEAQ (reference sequence). Trimming stripped 4 bases from V and 1 base from J, with 11 bases between. The CDR3 sequence: CASSSGTPSNQPQHF. The CDR3 nucleotides read TGTGCCAGCAGCTCCGGGACACCGAGCAATCAGCCCCAGCATTTT. The variable domain in full, completed from reference TRBV7-9 and TRBJ1-5, reads DTGVSQNPRHKITKRGQNVTFRCDPISEHNRLYWYRQTLGQGPEFLTYFQNEAQLEKSRLLSDRFSAERPKGSFSTLEIQRTEQGDSAMYLCASSSGTPSNQPQHFGDGTRLSIL.

V and J are TRBV7-9 and TRBJ2-7, with no clear D. The CDR3 spans 13 residues. Trimming took off 2 bases at V and 6 bases at J, with 11 bases between the two ends. Germline V gene sequence: CDR1 SEHNR, CDR2 FQNEAQ (reference sequence). Here the CDR3 reads CASSLQSASEQYF. In DNA form, the CDR3 reads TGTGCCAGCAGCTTACAGTCGGCCAGCGAGCAGTACTTC.

This clone showed up just a few times. This chain uses TRBV10-3 with TRBJ1-5; D unclear. V was cut by 0 bases and J by 6 bases, with 9 bases left in between. This CDR3 spans 14 amino acids. Germline lookup yields CDR1 ENHRY and CDR2 SYGVKD. The CDR3 coding sequence is TGTGCCATCAGTGAGTCGTTAGGGTTTCAGCCCCAGCATTTT. Translating it yields CAISESLGFQPQHF.